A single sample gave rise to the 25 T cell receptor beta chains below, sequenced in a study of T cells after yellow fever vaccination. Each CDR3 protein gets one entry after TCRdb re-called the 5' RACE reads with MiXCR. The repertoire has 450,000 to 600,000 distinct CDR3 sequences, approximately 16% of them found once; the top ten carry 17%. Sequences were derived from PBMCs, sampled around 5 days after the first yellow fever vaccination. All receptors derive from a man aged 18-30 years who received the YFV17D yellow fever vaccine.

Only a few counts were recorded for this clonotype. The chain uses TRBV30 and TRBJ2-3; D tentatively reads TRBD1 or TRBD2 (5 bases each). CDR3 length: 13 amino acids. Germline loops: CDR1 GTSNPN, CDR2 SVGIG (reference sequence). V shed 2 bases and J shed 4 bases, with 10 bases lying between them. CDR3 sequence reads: CAWSLRGSDTQYF. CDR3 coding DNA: TGTGCCTGGAGTTTGAGGGGATCAGATACGCAGTATTTT.

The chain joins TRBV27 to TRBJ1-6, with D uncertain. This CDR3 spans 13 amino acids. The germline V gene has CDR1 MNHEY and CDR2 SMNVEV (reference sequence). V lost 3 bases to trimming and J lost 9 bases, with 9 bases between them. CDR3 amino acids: CASSFGPVSPLHF. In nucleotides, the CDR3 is TGTGCCAGCAGTTTCGGGCCAGTTTCACCCCTCCACTTT.

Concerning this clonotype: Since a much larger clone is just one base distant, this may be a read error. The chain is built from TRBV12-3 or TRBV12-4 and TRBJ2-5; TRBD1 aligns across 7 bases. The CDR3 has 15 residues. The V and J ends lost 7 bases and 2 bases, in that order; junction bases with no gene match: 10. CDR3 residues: CASKQTGLPQETQYF. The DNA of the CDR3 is TGTGCCAGCAAACAGACAGGGCTACCTCAAGAGACCCAGTACTTC.

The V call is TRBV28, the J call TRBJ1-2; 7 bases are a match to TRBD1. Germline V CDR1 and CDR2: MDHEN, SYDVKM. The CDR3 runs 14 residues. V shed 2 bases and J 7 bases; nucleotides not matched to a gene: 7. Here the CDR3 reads CASSLTARGAGYTF. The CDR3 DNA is TGTGCCAGCAGTTTAACGGCCAGGGGGGCTGGCTACACCTTC.

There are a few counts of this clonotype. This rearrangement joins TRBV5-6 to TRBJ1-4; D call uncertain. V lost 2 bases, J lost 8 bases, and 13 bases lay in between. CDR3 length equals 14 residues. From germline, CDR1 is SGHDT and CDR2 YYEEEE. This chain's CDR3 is CASSFGGREEKLFF. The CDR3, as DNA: TGTGCCAGCAGCTTCGGAGGGAGGGAAGAAAAACTGTTTTTT.

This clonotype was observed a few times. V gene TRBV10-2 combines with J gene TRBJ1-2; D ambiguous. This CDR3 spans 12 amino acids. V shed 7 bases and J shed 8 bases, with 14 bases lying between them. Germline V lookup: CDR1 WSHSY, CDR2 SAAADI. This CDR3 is CASTGSSRGYTF. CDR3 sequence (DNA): TGCGCCAGCACCGGATCAAGTCGGGGCTACACCTTC.

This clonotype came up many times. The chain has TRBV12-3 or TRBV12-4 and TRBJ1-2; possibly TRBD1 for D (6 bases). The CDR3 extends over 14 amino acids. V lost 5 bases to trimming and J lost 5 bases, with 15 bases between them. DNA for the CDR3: TGTGCCAGCAGTCTAATGGGGCAGGGGTATGGCTACACCTTC. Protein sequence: CASSLMGQGYGYTF.

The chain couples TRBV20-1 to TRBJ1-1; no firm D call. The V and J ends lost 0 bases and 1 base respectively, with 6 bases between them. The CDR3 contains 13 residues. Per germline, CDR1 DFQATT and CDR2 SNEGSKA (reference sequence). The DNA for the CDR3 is TGCAGTGCTAGAGATTCTACGAACACTGAAGCTTTCTTT. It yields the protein CSARDSTNTEAFF.

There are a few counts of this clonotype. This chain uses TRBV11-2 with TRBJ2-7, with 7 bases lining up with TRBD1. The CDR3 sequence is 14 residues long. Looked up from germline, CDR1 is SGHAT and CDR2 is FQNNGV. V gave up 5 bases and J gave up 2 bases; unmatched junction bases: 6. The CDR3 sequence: CASSTYRGAYEQYF. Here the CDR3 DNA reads TGTGCCAGCAGCACCTACAGGGGAGCCTACGAGCAGTACTTC.

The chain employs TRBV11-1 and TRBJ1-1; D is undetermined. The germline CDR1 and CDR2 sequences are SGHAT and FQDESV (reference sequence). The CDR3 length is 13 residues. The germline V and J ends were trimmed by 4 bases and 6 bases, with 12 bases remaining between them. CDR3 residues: CASSSPPWAEAFF. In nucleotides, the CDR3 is TGTGCCAGCAGCTCCCCGCCGTGGGCTGAAGCTTTCTTT. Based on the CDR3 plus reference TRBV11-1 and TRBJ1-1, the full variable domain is EAEVAQSPRYKITEKSQAVAFWCDPISGHATLYWYRQILGQGPELLVQFQDESVVDDSQLPKDRFSAERLKGVDSTLKIQPAELGDSAMYLCASSSPPWAEAFFGQGTRLTVV.

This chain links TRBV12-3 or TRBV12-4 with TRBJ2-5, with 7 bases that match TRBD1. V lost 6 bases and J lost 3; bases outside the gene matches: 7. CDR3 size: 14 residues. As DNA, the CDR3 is TGTGCCAGCAGCCCAGGGGGTCTAAAAGAGACCCAGTACTTC. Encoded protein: CASSPGGLKETQYF.

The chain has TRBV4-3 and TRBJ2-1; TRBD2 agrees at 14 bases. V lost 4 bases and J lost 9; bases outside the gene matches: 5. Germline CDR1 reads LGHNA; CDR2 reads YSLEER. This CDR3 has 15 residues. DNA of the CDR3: TGCGCCAGCAGCCCGACTAGCGGGGGGGCCAGTGAGCAGTTCTTC. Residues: CASSPTSGGASEQFF.

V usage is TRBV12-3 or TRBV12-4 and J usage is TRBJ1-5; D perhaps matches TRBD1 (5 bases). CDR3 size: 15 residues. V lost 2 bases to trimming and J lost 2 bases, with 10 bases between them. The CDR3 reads CASSLWEGGNQPQHF. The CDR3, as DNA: TGTGCCAGCAGTTTATGGGAAGGGGGCAATCAGCCCCAGCATTTT.

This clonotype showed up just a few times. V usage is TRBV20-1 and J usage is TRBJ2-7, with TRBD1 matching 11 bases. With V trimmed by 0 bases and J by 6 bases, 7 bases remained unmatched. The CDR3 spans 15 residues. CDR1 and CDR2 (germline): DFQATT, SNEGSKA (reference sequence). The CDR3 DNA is TGCAGTGCTAGAGATCCGGGACAGGGGGTCCGCGAGCAGTACTTC. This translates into CSARDPGQGVREQYF.

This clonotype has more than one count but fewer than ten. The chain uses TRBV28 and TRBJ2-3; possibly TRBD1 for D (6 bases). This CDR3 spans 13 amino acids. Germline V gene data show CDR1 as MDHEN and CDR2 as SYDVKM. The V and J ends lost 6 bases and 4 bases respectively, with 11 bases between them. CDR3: CASRYRVSDTQYF. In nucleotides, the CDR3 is TGTGCCAGCAGGTACAGGGTTTCAGATACGCAGTATTTT.

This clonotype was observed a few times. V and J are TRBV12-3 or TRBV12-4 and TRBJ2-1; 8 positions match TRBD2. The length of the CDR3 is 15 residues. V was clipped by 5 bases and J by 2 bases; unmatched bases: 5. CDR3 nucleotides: TGTGCCAGCAGTCCCGGGAGGGGGACCTACAATGAGCAGTTCTTC. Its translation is CASSPGRGTYNEQFF.

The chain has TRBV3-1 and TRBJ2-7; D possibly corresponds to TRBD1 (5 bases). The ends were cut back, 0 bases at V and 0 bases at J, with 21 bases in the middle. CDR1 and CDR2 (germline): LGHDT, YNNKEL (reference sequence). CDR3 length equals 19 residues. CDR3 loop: CASSQEFGDSESSSYEQYV. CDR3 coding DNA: TGTGCCAGCAGCCAAGAGTTCGGTGACAGTGAATCCAGCTCCTACGAGCAGTACGTC.

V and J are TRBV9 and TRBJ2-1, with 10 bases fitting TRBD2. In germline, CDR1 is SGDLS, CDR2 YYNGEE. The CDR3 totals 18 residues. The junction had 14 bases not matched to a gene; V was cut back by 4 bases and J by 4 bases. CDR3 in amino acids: CASSPIPAGGYGYNEQFF. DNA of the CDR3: TGTGCCAGCAGCCCGATACCAGCGGGGGGGTATGGGTACAATGAGCAGTTCTTC.

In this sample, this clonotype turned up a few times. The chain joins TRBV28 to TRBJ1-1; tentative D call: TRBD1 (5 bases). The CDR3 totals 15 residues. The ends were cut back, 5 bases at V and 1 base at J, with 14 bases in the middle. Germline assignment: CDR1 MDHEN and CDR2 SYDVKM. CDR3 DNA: TGTGCCAGCAGTCAGCCGGGACTCTGGAACACTGAAGCTTTCTTT. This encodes CASSQPGLWNTEAFF.

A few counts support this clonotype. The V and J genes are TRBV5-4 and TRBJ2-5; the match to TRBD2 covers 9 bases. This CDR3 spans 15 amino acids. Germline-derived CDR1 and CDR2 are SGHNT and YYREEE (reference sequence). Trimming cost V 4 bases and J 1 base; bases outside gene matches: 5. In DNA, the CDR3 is TGTGCCAGCAGCACCGTAGCGGGGGCCCAAGAGACCCAGTACTTC. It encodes CASSTVAGAQETQYF.

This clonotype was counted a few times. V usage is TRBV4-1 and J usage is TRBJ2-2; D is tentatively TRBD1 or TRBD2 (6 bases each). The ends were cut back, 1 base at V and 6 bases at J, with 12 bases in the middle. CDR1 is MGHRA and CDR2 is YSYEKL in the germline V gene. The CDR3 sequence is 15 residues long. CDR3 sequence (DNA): TGCGCCAGCAGCCAAGTCTACAGGGAGGCCGGGGAGCTGTTTTTT. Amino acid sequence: CASSQVYREAGELFF.

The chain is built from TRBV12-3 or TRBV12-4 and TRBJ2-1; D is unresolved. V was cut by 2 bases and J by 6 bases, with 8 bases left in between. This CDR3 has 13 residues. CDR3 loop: CASSLRATNEQFF. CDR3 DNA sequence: TGTGCCAGCAGTTTAAGGGCCACCAATGAGCAGTTCTTC.

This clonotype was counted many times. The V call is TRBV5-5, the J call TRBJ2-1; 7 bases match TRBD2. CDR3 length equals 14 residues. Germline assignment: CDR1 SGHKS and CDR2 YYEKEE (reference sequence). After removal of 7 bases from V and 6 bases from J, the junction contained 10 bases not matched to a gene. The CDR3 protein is CASRTSPQSNEQFF. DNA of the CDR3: TGTGCCAGCCGGACTAGTCCCCAATCCAATGAGCAGTTCTTC.

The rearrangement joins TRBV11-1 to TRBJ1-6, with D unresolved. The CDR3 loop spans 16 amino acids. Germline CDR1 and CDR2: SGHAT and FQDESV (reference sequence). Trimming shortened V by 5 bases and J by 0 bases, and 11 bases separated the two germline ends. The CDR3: CASSDPRSSYNSPLHF. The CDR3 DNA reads TGTGCCAGCAGCGACCCGCGGAGCTCCTATAATTCACCCCTCCACTTT. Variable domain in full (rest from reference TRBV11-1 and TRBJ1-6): EAEVAQSPRYKITEKSQAVAFWCDPISGHATLYWYRQILGQGPELLVQFQDESVVDDSQLPKDRFSAERLKGVDSTLKIQPAELGDSAMYLCASSDPRSSYNSPLHFGNGTRLTVT.

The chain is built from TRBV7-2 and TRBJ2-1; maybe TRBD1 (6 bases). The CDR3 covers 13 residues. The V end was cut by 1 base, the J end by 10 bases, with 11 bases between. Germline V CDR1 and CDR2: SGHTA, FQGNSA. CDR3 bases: TGTGCCAGCAGCTTAGATTACAGGGACGAGCAGTTCTTC. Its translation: CASSLDYRDEQFF.